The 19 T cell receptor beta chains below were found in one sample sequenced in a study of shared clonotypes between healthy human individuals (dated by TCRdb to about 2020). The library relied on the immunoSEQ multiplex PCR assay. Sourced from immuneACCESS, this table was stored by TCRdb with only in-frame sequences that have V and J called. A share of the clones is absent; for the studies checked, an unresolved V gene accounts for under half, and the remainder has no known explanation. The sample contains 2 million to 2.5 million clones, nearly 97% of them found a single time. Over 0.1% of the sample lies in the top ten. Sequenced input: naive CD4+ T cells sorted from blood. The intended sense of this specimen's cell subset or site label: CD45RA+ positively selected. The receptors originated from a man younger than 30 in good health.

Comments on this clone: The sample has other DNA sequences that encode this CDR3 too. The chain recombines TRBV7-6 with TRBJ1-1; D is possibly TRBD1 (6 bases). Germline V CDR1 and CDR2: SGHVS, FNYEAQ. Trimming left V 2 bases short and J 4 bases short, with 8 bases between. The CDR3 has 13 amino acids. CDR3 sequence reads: CASSLQGSTEAFF. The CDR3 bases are TGTGCCAGCAGCTTACAGGGGAGCACTGAAGCTTTCTTT.

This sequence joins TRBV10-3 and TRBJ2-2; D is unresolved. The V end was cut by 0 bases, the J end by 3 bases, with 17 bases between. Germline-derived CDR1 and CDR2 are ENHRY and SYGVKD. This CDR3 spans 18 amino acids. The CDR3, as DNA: TGTGCCATCAGTGAGTCGGGCTCCCTCAGATCGGACACCGGGGAGCTGTTTTTT. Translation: CAISESGSLRSDTGELFF.

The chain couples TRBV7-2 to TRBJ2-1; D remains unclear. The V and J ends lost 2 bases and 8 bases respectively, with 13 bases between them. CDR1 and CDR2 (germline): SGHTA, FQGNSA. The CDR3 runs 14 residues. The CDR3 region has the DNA TGTGCCAGCAGCTTATCCAGAGGAGTCCATGAGCAGTTCTTC. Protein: CASSLSRGVHEQFF. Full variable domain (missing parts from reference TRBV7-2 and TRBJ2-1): GAGVSQSPSNKVTEKGKDVELRCDPISGHTALYWYRQSLGQGLEFLIYFQGNSAPDKSGLPSDRFSAERTGGSVSTLTIQRTQQEDSAVYLCASSLSRGVHEQFFGPGTRLTVL.

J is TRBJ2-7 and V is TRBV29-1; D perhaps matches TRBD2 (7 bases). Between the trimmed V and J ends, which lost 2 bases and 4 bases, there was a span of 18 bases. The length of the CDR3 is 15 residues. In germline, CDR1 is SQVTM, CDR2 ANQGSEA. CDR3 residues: CSVEYAGALTYEQYF. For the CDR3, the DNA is TGCAGCGTTGAATATGCGGGGGCCTTGACTTACGAGCAGTACTTC.

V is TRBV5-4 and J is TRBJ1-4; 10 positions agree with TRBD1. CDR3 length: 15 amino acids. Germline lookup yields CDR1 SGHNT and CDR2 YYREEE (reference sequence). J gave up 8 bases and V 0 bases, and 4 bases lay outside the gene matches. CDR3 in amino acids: CASSLDGTGEEKLFF. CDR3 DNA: TGTGCCAGCAGCTTGGATGGGACAGGGGAGGAAAAACTGTTTTTT.

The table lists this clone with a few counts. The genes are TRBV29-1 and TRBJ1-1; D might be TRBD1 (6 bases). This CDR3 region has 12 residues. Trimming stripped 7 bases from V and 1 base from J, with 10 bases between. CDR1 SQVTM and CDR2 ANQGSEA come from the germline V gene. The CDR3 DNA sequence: TGCAGCGCCAAGACAGGGAACACTGAAGCTTTCTTT. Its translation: CSAKTGNTEAFF.

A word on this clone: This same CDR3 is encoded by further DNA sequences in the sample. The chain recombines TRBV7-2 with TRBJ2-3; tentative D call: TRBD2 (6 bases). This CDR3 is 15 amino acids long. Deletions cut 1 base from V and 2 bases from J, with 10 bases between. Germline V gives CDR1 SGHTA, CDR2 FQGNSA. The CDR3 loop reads CASSLVRGTTDTQYF. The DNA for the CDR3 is TGTGCCAGCAGCTTAGTACGGGGGACCACAGATACGCAGTATTTT. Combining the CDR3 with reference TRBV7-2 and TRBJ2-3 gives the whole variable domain GAGVSQSPSNKVTEKGKDVELRCDPISGHTALYWYRQSLGQGLEFLIYFQGNSAPDKSGLPSDRFSAERTGGSVSTLTIQRTQQEDSAVYLCASSLVRGTTDTQYFGPGTRLTVL.

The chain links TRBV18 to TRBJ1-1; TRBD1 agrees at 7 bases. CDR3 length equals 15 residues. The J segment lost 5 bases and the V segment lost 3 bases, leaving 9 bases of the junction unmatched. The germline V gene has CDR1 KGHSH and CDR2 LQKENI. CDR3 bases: TGTGCCAGCTCACCGCAGGGGGGGAACCCGACTGAAGCTTTCTTT. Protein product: CASSPQGGNPTEAFF. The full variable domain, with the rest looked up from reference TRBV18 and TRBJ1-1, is NAGVMQNPRHLVRRRGQEARLRCSPMKGHSHVYWYRQLPEEGLKFMVYLQKENIIDESGMPKERFSAEFPKEGPSILRIQQVVRGDSAAYFCASSPQGGNPTEAFFGQGTRLTVV.

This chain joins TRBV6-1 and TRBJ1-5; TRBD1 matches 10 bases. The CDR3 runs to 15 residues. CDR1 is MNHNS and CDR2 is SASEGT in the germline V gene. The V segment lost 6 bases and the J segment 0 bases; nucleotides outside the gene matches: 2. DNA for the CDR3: TGTGCCAGCAGGGGGACAGGGGATAGCAATCAGCCCCAGCATTTT. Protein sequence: CASRGTGDSNQPQHF.

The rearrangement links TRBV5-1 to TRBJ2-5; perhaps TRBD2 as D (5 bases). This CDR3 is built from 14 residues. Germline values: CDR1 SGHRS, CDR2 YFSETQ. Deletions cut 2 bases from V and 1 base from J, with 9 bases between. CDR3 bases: TGCGCCAGCAGCTTCGGACTGGTCCAAGAGACCCAGTACTTC. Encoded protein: CASSFGLVQETQYF.

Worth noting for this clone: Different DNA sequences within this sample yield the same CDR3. CDR3 in DNA: TGCAGTGCTTCCTACTATGGCTACACCTTC. This sequence encodes CSASYYGYTF. V is TRBV20-1 and J is TRBJ1-2; D is ambiguous. Per the germline V gene, CDR1 is DFQATT and CDR2 is SNEGSKA (reference sequence). CDR3 length: 10 residues. V was cut by 5 bases and J by 3 bases, with 4 bases left in between.

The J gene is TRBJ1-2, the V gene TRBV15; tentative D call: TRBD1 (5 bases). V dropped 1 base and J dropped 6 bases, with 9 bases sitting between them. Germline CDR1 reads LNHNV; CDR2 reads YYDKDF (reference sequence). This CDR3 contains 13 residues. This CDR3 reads CATSRGLQDGYTF. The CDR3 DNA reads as TGTGCCACCAGCAGAGGGTTACAGGATGGCTACACCTTC.

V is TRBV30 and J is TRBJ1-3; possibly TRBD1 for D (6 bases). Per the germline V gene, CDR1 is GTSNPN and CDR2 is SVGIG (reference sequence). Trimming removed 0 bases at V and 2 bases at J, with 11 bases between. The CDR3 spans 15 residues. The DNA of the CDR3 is TGTGCCTGGAGTGTACGATCAGGGGCTGGAAACACCATATATTTT. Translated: CAWSVRSGAGNTIYF.

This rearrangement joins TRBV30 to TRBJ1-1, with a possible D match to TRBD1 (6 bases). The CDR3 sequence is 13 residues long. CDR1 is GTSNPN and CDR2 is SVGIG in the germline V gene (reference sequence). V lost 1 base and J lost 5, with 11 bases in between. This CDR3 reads CAWSGGARTEAFF. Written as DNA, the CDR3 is TGTGCCTGGAGTGGGGGGGCACGGACTGAAGCTTTCTTT.

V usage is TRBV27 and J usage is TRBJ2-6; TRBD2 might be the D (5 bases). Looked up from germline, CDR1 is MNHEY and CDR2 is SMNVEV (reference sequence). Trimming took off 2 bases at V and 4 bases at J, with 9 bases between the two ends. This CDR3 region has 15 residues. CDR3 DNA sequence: TGTGCCAGCAGTTTAATGGGAGCCGGGGCCAACGTCCTGACTTTC. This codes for CASSLMGAGANVLTF. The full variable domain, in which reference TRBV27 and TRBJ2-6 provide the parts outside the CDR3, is EAQVTQNPRYLITVTGKKLTVTCSQNMNHEYMSWYRQDPGLGLRQIYYSMNVEVTDKGDVPEGYKVSRKEKRNFPLILESPSPNQTSLYFCASSLMGAGANVLTFGAGSRLTVL.

The CDR3 DNA sequence: TGTGCCAGCAGCTTTTCCCAGGGGGGCACCGGGGAGCTGTTTTTT. Residues: CASSFSQGGTGELFF. V is TRBV11-2 and J is TRBJ2-2; weak D call: TRBD1 (7 bases). V lost 3 bases to trimming and J lost 4 bases, with 12 bases between them. The CDR3 has 15 residues. Germline V lookup: CDR1 SGHAT, CDR2 FQNNGV.

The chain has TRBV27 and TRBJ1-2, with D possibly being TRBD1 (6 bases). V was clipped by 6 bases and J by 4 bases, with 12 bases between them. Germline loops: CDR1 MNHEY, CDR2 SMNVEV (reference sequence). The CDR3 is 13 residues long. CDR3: CASREGDPYGYTF. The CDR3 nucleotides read TGTGCCAGCAGGGAGGGGGACCCCTATGGCTACACCTTC.

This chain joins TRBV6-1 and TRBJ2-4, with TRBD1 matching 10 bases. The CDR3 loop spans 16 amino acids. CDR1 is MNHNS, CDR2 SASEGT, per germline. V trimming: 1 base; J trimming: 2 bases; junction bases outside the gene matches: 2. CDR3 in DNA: TGTGCCAGCAGTGAAGGGGGACAGGGGTCCAAAAACATTCAGTACTTC. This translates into CASSEGGQGSKNIQYF.

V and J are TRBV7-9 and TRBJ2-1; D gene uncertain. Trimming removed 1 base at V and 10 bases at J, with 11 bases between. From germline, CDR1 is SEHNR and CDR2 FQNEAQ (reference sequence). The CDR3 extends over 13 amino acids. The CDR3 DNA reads TGTGCCAGCAGCTTAGGGTCGTCGCCCGAGCAGTTCTTC. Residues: CASSLGSSPEQFF.